This entry is about one T cell receptor (beta chain). The antigen is not known. This sample was included in a study of cytotoxic CD8 clonotypes in ibrutinib-treated CLL. Study results and caveats: Clonality measured at baseline exceeded age-matched healthy donors, tracking circulating CD8+ T-cell counts.

Only in-frame clones appear in the TCRdb table, and some are missing; sequencing was by immunoSEQ multiplex PCR. The sample lists under 300,000 clones; 76% were seen once. Between the trimmed V and J ends, which lost 5 bases and 3 bases, there was a span of 4 bases. CDR3 size: 11 residues. Germline V gene lookup returns CDR1 SEHNR and CDR2 FQNEAQ (reference sequence). The receptor's source is a human donor with chronic lymphocytic leukemia. The sample was PBMCs, taken at disease progression, from a patient treated with ibrutinib. The chain is built from TRBV7-9 and TRBJ1-2; D unresolved. The CDR3 region has the DNA TGTGCCAGCAGCCGGGACTATGGCTACACCTTC. Translated, it gives CASSRDYGYTF. Combining the CDR3 with reference TRBV7-9 and TRBJ1-2 gives the whole variable domain DTGVSQNPRHKITKRGQNVTFRCDPISEHNRLYWYRQTLGQGPEFLTYFQNEAQLEKSRLLSDRFSAERPKGSFSTLEIQRTEQGDSAMYLCASSRDYGYTFGSGTRLTVV.